The entry below gives a single T cell receptor beta chain sequence along with its context. V trimming: 4 bases; J trimming: 7 bases; junction bases outside the gene matches: 8. The CDR3 runs 16 residues. Germline assignment: CDR1 SEHNR and CDR2 FQNEAQ (reference sequence). The sample originates from a study of blood T cell repertoires in COVID-19. Turning to the study itself: Donors in the United States, Italy and Spain gave samples during acute or convalescent COVID-19. The analysed material was cDNA or gDNA that came from T cells, B-cell-depleted T cells, or PBMCs.

Original processing notes: Reference gene primer amplification in the assay estimated nucleated cell counts. The assay was immunoSEQ multiplex PCR, and TCRdb's table has in-frame clones only and misses some. That table gives V, J and clone size, and the DNA gave D and trimming. Among 97,000 or so clones listed, 90% were seen once. The gene calls are TRBV7-9 and TRBJ2-2; TRBD1 agrees at 11 bases. The sample comprised peripheral blood. The TCR was taken from a man in his forties or fifties with acute or convalescent COVID-19. The CDR3 loop reads CASSSGQGAGSGELFF. DNA for the CDR3: TGTGCCAGCAGCTCAGGACAGGGGGCTGGAAGCGGGGAGCTGTTTTTT.